This T cell receptor beta chain came from a study of Graves' ophthalmopathy and Graves' hyperthyroidism. The wider study: Peripheral blood collection took place at initial diagnosis, before any treatment.

CDR1 is DFQATT and CDR2 is SNEGSKA in the germline V gene (reference sequence). The trim removed 5 bases at V and 2 bases at J, leaving 5 bases unmatched. The CDR3 is 13 residues long. No ophthalmopathy within 18 months of follow-up signified stable hyperthyroidism. Other autoimmune disease, uncontrolled infection, pregnancy and lactation led to exclusion. Amplified TCR beta CDR3 regions were obtained using RNA transcripts as template. HTBI-primed RT-PCR formed the first round, and a multiplex PCR formed the second. TCRdb passed the multiplex PCR reads through MiXCR, listing each CDR3 protein once. The sample records about 420,000 distinct CDR3 sequences, under 25% being singletons.

The TCR sequence derives from a woman younger than 30 with stable Graves' hyperthyroidism. J is TRBJ2-5 and V is TRBV20-1, with 7 nucleotides matching TRBD2. Sequenced material: peripheral blood. The CDR3 DNA sequence: TGCAGTGCTTGTCGGACTAGTCAAGAGACCCAGTACTTC. It specifies CSACRTSQETQYF.